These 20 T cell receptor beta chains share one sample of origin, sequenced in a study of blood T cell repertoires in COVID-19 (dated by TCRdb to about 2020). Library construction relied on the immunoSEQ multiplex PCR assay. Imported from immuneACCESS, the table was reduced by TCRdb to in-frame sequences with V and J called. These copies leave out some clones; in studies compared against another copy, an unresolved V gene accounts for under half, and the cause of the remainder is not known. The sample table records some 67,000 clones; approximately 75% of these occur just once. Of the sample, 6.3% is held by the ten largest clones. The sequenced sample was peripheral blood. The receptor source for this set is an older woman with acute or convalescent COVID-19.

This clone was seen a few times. The chain's CDR3 is CASSQDLGYGYTF. The CDR3 DNA reads TGTGCCAGCAGCCAAGATCTCGGCTATGGCTACACCTTC. V usage is TRBV14 and J usage is TRBJ1-2, with unresolved D. V was pared by 0 bases and J by 4 bases, with 6 bases between. Germline CDR1 SGHDN, CDR2 FVKESK. This CDR3 comprises 13 residues.

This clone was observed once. DNA of the CDR3: TGTGCCAGCAGCGCAGAGTCCAGGAAAGAGACCCAGTACTTC. Residues: CASSAESRKETQYF. This sequence joins TRBV5-4 and TRBJ2-5; D is unclear. Germline assignment: CDR1 SGHNT and CDR2 YYREEE (reference sequence). V lost 4 bases, J lost 3 bases, and 13 bases lay in between. This CDR3 spans 14 amino acids.

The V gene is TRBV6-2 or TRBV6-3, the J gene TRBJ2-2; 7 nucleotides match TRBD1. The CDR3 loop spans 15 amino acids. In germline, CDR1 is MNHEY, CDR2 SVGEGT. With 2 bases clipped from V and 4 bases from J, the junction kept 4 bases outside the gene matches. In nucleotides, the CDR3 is TGTGCCAGCAGTTACCCGGGACAGATCACCGGGGAGCTGTTTTTT. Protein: CASSYPGQITGELFF.

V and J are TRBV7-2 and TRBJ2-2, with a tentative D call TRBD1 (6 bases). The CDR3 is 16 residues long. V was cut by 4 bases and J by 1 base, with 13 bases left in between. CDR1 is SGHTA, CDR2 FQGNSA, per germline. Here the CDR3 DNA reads TGTGCCAGCAGCTCTCAGGGGTTGGAGAACACCGGGGAGCTGTTTTTT. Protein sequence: CASSSQGLENTGELFF.

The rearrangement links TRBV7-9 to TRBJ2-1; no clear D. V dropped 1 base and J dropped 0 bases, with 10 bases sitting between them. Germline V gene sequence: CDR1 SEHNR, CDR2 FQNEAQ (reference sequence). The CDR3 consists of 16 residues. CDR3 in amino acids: CASSLEAGPSYNEQFF. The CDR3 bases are TGTGCCAGCAGCTTAGAGGCAGGTCCCTCCTACAATGAGCAGTTCTTC.

This chain's CDR3 is CASSLSTGFYNEQFF. The DNA for the CDR3 is TGTGCCAGCAGCTTGTCGACAGGGTTTTACAATGAGCAGTTCTTC. This chain joins TRBV7-3 and TRBJ2-1, with 7 bases aligning to TRBD1. CDR1 SGHTA and CDR2 FQGTGA come from the germline V gene. This CDR3 contains 15 residues. V shed 3 bases, J shed 4 bases, and the junction held 6 bases outside the gene matches.

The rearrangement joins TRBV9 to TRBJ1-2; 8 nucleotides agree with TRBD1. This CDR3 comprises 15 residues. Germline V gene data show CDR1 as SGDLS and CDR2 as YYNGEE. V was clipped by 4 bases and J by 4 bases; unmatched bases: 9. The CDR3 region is CASSLSGQESYGYTF. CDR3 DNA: TGTGCCAGCAGCTTATCGGGACAGGAGTCCTATGGCTACACCTTC.

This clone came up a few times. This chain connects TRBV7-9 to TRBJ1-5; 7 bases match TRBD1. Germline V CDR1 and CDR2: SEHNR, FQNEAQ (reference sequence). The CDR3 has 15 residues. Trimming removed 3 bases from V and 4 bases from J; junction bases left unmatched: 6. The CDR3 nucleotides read TGTGCCAGCAGCTTTGGAGGACAGGAGAATCAGCCCCAGCATTTT. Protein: CASSFGGQENQPQHF.

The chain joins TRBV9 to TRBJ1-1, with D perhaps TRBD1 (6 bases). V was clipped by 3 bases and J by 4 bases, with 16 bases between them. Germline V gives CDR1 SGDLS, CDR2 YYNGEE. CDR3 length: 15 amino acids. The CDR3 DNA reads TGTGCCAGCAGCGCCCCTCGGGGAGGGGGCACTGAAGCTTTCTTT. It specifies CASSAPRGGGTEAFF.

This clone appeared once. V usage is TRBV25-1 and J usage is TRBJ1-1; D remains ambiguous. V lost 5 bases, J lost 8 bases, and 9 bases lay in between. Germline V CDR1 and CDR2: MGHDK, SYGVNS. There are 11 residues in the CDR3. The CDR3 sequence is CASSLRREAFF. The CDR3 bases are TGTGCCAGCAGTCTTCGGAGGGAAGCTTTCTTT.

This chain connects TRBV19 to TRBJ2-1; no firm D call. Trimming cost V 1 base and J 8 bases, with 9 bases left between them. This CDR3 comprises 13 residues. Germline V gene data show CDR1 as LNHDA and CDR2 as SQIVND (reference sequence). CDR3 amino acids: CASSIGAADEQFF. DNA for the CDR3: TGTGCCAGTAGTATAGGGGCAGCCGATGAGCAGTTCTTC.

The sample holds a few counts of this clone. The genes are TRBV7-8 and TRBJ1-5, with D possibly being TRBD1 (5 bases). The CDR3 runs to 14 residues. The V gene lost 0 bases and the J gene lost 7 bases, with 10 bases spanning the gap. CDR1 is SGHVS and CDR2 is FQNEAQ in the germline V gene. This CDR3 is CASSLAQGLQPQHF. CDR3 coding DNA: TGTGCCAGCAGCTTAGCGCAGGGCCTACAGCCCCAGCATTTT.

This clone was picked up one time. This CDR3 is CASSLHVGVGYGYTF. DNA for the CDR3: TGTGCCAGCAGCCTGCACGTCGGGGTGGGGTATGGCTACACCTTC. The genes are TRBV7-6 and TRBJ1-2; D is ambiguous. The V end lost 5 bases, the J end lost 5 bases, and 18 bases lay between the germline ends. This CDR3 has 15 residues. Per the germline V gene, CDR1 is SGHVS and CDR2 is FNYEAQ. The complete variable domain, with remaining parts taken from reference TRBV7-6 and TRBJ1-2, reads GAGVSQSPRYKVTKRGQDVALRCDPISGHVSLYWYRQALGQGPEFLTYFNYEAQQDKSGLPNDRFSAERPEGSISTLTIQRTEQRDSAMYRCASSLHVGVGYGYTFGSGTRLTVV.

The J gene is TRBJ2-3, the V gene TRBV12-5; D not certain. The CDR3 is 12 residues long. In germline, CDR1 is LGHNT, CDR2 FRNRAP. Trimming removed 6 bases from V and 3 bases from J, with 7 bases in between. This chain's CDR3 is CASGLLTDTQYF. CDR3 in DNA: TGTGCTAGTGGCCTGCTAACAGATACGCAGTATTTT.

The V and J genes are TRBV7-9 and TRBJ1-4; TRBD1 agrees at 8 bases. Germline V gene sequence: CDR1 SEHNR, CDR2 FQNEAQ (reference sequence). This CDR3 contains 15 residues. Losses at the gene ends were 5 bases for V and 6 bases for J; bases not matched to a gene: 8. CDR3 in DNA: TGTGCCAGCAGCAGAGCCGGGACAGGACATGAAAAACTGTTTTTT. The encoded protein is CASSRAGTGHEKLFF.

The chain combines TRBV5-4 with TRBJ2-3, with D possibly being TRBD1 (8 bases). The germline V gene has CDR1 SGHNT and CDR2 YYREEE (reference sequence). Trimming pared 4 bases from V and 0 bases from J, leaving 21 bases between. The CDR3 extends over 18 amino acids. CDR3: CASSPLDREGTSTDTQYF. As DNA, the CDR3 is TGTGCCAGCAGCCCGTTGGACAGGGAGGGGACTAGCACAGATACGCAGTATTTT. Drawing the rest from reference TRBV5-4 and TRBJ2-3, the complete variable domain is ETGVTQSPTHLIKTRGQQVTLRCSSQSGHNTVSWYQQALGQGPQFIFQYYREEENGRGNFPPRFSGLQFPNYSSELNVNALELDDSALYLCASSPLDREGTSTDTQYFGPGTRLTVL.

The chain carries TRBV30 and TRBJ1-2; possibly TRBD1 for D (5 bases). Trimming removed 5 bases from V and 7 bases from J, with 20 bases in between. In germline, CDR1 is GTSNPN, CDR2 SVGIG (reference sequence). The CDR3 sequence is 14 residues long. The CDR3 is CAWGFGQGVSGYTF. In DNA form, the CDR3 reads TGTGCCTGGGGGTTCGGGCAGGGTGTCTCTGGCTACACCTTC.

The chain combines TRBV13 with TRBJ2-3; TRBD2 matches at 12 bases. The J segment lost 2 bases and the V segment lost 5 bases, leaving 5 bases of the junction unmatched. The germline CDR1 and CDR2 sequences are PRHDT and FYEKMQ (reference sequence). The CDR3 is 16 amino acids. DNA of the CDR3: TGTGCCAGCAGCCCCCGACTAGCGGGGGCCACAGATACGCAGTATTTT. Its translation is CASSPRLAGATDTQYF.

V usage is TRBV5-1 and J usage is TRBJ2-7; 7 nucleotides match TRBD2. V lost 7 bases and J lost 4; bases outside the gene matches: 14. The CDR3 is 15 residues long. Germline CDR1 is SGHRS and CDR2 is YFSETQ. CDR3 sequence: CASRPGGRSMYEQYF. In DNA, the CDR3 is TGCGCCAGCCGCCCGGGGGGACGTAGCATGTACGAGCAGTACTTC. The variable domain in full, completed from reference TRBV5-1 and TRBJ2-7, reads KAGVTQTPRYLIKTRGQQVTLSCSPISGHRSVSWYQQTPGQGLQFLFEYFSETQRNKGNFPGRFSGRQFSNSRSEMNVSTLELGDSALYLCASRPGGRSMYEQYFGPGTRLTVT.

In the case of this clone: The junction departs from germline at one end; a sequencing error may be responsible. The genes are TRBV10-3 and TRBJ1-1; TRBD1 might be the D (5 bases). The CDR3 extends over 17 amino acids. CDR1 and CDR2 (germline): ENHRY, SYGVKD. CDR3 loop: CAISDYARAGRNAEAFF. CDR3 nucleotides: TGTGCCATCAGTGATTATGCTCGTGCGGGGCGGAACGCTGAAGCTTTCTTT.